This T cell receptor beta chain stems from a study of cytomegalovirus exposure and HLA in healthy donors. V dropped 6 bases and J dropped 0; count of bases not matched to a gene: 7. The CDR3 extends over 17 amino acids. The germline V gene encodes CDR1 MNHEY and CDR2 SMNVEV (reference sequence). Study observations and caveats: Further analysis, carried out later, found HLA-associated TCR beta chains more clonally expanded than equally common other chains. Rarity held for most TCR sequences, but there were some public TCRs that occurred in many donors.

The PCR made use of 60 Vbeta and 13 Jbeta primers. Repertoires were generated with immunoSEQ multiplex PCR, while TCRdb's copy carries only in-frame clones and drops some. The data contain tens of thousands of clones, roughly 80% of them singletons. Comment on this clone: The antigen remains undetermined.

Sequenced sample: PBMCs. V usage is TRBV27 and J usage is TRBJ2-7; TRBD2 agrees at 14 bases. This sequence originates from a young man in good health and CMV-seronegative. The CDR3 DNA reads as TGTGCCAGCAGCCCGAGGGGGACTAGCGGGAGCTCCTACGAGCAGTACTTC. It yields the protein CASSPRGTSGSSYEQYF.